A selection of T cell receptor beta chains follows, all from one sample in a study of T cell responses to AZD1222 COVID-19 vaccine. Using immunoSEQ multiplex PCR, the repertoire was profiled, and TCRdb retains in-frame clones only, with some absent. The sample yields over 110,000 clones, 85% to 95% seen once. The material was peripheral blood, obtained on day 0 of AZD1222 vaccination. The receptors come from an adult in good health. Both conserved end residues are part of each CDR3. Each record gives: J gene, D gene, V gene, clone size, CDR3 protein, CDR3 DNA. D genes are given only for firm matches. Size tells how often a clone was seen (once, few, many) or the class of an expanded clone, and some rows leave it out.

TRBJ1-3 . TRBV15 once CATGTESSGNTIYF TGTGCCACGGGGACGGAGAGCTCTGGAAACACCATATATTTT
TRBJ1-4 . TRBV7-9 . CASSLPPTNEKLFF TGTGCCAGCAGCTTACCGCCAACTAATGAAAAACTGTTTTTT
TRBJ2-1 . TRBV6-4 . CASSPDRTHNEQFF TGTGCCAGCAGTCCAGACCGGACGCACAATGAGCAGTTCTTC
TRBJ2-7 . TRBV7-2 . CASSLSGQLLLEQYF TGTGCCAGCAGCCTATCTGGACAGCTCCTCCTAGAGCAGTACTTC
TRBJ2-1 TRBD1 TRBV4-2 . CASRQGGRSYNEQFF TGTGCCAGCAGACAGGGGGGCCGGTCCTACAATGAGCAGTTCTTC
TRBJ2-1 . TRBV11-3 . CASSPTPGVPYNEQFF TGTGCCAGCAGCCCTACACCGGGAGTGCCCTACAATGAGCAGTTCTTC
TRBJ1-3 . TRBV6-5 . CASSYLSGHQNTIYF TGTGCCAGCAGTTACCTATCAGGACATCAAAACACCATATATTTT
TRBJ1-1 . TRBV10-3 once CAISGAGPHGNEAFF TGTGCCATCAGTGGGGCAGGGCCCCATGGAAATGAAGCTTTCTTT
TRBJ2-7 TRBD1 TRBV5-4 . CASSLDPGQGAGQYF TGTGCCAGCAGCTTGGATCCGGGACAGGGGGCAGGGCAGTACTTC
TRBJ2-1 TRBD2 TRBV6-5 once CASRRLAGDEQFF TGTGCCAGCAGACGACTAGCGGGAGATGAGCAGTTCTTC
TRBJ2-3 . TRBV9 . CASSKDINTDTQYF TGTGCCAGCAGCAAGGACATTAATACAGATACGCAGTATTTT
TRBJ2-7 TRBD1 TRBV19 . CASSIRDSSYEQYF TGTGCCAGTAGCATAAGGGACAGCTCCTACGAGCAGTACTTC
TRBJ1-3 . TRBV7-8 . CASSYRIGNTIYF TGTGCCAGCAGCTACCGTATCGGAAACACCATATATTTT
TRBJ2-7 . TRBV5-5 . CASSPGQPKLFYEQYF TGTGCCAGCAGCCCGGGACAACCCAAACTTTTCTACGAGCAGTACTTC
TRBJ2-2 . TRBV21-1 . CASSKGPREAGELFF TGTGCCAGCAGCAAAGGGCCCCGGGAGGCCGGGGAGCTGTTTTTT
TRBJ1-1 . TRBV6-2/TRBV6-3 . CASSRPPGATEAFF TGTGCCAGCAGTCGACCCCCAGGGGCCACTGAAGCTTTCTTT
TRBJ2-5 . TRBV4-3 . CASSQLPGGLHAYNEQLNF TGCGCCAGCAGCCAACTACCCGGGGGGCTCCACGCCTACAATGAGCAGTTAAACTTC
TRBJ1-3 TRBD1 TRBV19 . CASSSETGWKNTIYF TGTGCCAGTAGTTCTGAGACAGGGTGGAAAAACACCATATATTTT
TRBJ1-6 . TRBV28 . CASSTDNNSPLHF TGTGCCAGCAGTACAGATAATAATTCACCCCTCCACTTT
TRBJ1-2 . TRBV7-2 . CASSSRMGGFSYGYTF TGTGCCAGCAGCTCAAGGATGGGGGGCTTCAGCTATGGCTACACCTTC
TRBJ1-5 . TRBV5-5 . CASSLGLPRGSNQPQHF TGTGCCAGCAGCTTGGGCCTCCCGAGGGGTAGCAATCAGCCCCAGCATTTT
TRBJ1-5 . TRBV10-3 . CVARQPQHF TGTGTTGCTCGTCAGCCCCAGCATTTT
TRBJ1-2 . TRBV28 . CASKRKGHAAFYGYTF TGTGCCAGCAAAAGGAAGGGACATGCAGCCTTCTATGGCTACACCTTC
TRBJ2-5 . TRBV10-3 few CAISRGETQYF TGTGCCATCAGTCGCGGGGAGACCCAGTACTTC